A single sample is the source of the 31 T cell receptor beta chains below, sequenced in a study of OX40 agonist ivuxolimab in advanced cancers. This table comes from immunoSEQ multiplex PCR, and its TCRdb copy is limited to in-frame clones, with some not included. The profile shows tens of thousands of clones, 75% to 90% of them singletons. Sequences were derived from CD4+ or CD8+ T cells sorted from blood, sampled in a trial of the OX40 agonist ivuxolimab. The receptors shown here come from an adult with an advanced solid tumor such as melanoma, head and neck, liver or kidney cancer.

This CDR3 is CAWSGTSFGTQYF. The CDR3 region has the DNA TGTGCCTGGAGTGGTACTAGTTTCGGTACGCAGTATTTT. J is TRBJ2-3 and V is TRBV30; tentatively, D is TRBD2 (5 bases). Trimming stripped 1 base from V and 8 bases from J, with 13 bases between. Per the germline V gene, CDR1 is GTSNPN and CDR2 is SVGIG (reference sequence). This CDR3 region has 13 residues.

This clone has only a few counts. The chain carries TRBV28 and TRBJ2-7; D gene unclear. V gave up 5 bases and J gave up 4 bases, with 6 bases separating them. CDR1 is MDHEN and CDR2 is SYDVKM in the germline V gene. The CDR3 runs 11 residues. The DNA for the CDR3 is TGTGCCAGCAGTAACAGTTACGAGCAGTACGTC. As protein: CASSNSYEQYV.

This chain links TRBV7-9 with TRBJ2-3, with D hard to call. CDR3 length: 16 amino acids. V was clipped by 2 bases and J by 6 bases, with 18 bases between them. Looked up from germline, CDR1 is SEHNR and CDR2 is FQNEAQ (reference sequence). CDR3 protein: CASSLRGGGERDTQYF. The CDR3, as DNA: TGTGCCAGCAGCTTACGAGGCGGCGGAGAGAGGGATACGCAGTATTTT.

This clone showed up just a few times. The V gene is TRBV7-9, the J gene TRBJ1-5; D unresolved. Germline V CDR1 and CDR2: SEHNR, FQNEAQ (reference sequence). Trimming removed 0 bases at V and 1 base at J, with 4 bases between. The CDR3 is 14 residues long. This CDR3 is CASSLAGSNQPQHF. CDR3 DNA sequence: TGTGCCAGCAGCTTAGCCGGGAGCAATCAGCCCCAGCATTTT.

The chain combines TRBV7-2 with TRBJ2-7; D ambiguous. Germline V CDR1 and CDR2: SGHTA, FQGNSA. The V end was cut by 5 bases, the J end by 4 bases, with 15 bases between. This CDR3 comprises 14 residues. The CDR3, as DNA: TGTGCCAGCAGCACCGCCTCCTTCCCGTACGAGCAGTACTTC. Its translation is CASSTASFPYEQYF.

This chain joins TRBV2 and TRBJ1-5, with TRBD1 as a possible D gene (6 bases). Trimming left V 4 bases short and J 1 base short, with 14 bases between. Germline-derived CDR1 and CDR2 are SNHLY and FYNNEI. There are 16 residues in the CDR3. CDR3 sequence: CASSGTTGISNQPQHF. In DNA, the CDR3 is TGTGCCAGCAGTGGCACCACAGGGATCAGCAATCAGCCCCAGCATTTT.

The genes are TRBV6-1 and TRBJ2-7; 7 bases line up with TRBD1. CDR1 is MNHNS and CDR2 is SASEGT in the germline V gene. This CDR3 is built from 13 residues. J lost 9 bases, V lost 7 bases, and 12 bases had no gene match. CDR3 region: CASIDAGTVGQYV. In DNA, the CDR3 is TGTGCCAGCATAGACGCCGGGACAGTCGGGCAGTACGTC.

The gene calls are TRBV6-5 and TRBJ1-1, with 7 bases identical to TRBD1. The germline V gene has CDR1 MNHEY and CDR2 SVGAGI. The CDR3 contains 13 residues. V shed 4 bases and J 5 bases; nucleotides not matched to a gene: 4. CDR3 sequence: CASSSQGVTEAFF. CDR3 sequence (DNA): TGTGCCAGCAGTTCCCAGGGGGTGACTGAAGCTTTCTTT.

This clone was seen just once. The V and J genes are TRBV30 and TRBJ2-7; D is possibly TRBD1 (6 bases). Per germline, CDR1 GTSNPN and CDR2 SVGIG (reference sequence). With 0 bases removed from V and 1 base from J, the gap between germline ends came to 16 bases. This CDR3 region has 16 residues. CDR3 DNA: TGTGCCTGGAGTGTACAGGGTTTCGCGGGTTCCTACGAGCAGTACTTC. It yields the protein CAWSVQGFAGSYEQYF.

There are a few counts of this clone. This chain connects TRBV18 to TRBJ2-5, with a tentative D call TRBD1 (5 bases). The CDR3 has 14 residues. Germline V gene sequence: CDR1 KGHSH, CDR2 LQKENI. V lost 2 bases and J 4 bases, leaving 11 bases between the germline ends. Written as DNA, the CDR3 is TGTGCCAGCTCACCAGGGTTAAGGGGAGAGACCCAGTACTTC. Protein product: CASSPGLRGETQYF.

The chain recombines TRBV7-2 with TRBJ1-1; no firm D call. Germline CDR1 reads SGHTA; CDR2 reads FQGNSA. This CDR3 spans 15 amino acids. The V and J ends lost 1 base and 0 bases respectively, with 9 bases between them. The CDR3 DNA is TGTGCCAGCAGCTTAGGTACCAGAGTGAACACTGAAGCTTTCTTT. Translated: CASSLGTRVNTEAFF.

The chain couples TRBV28 to TRBJ1-4, with TRBD1 as a possible D gene (5 bases). V lost 6 bases and J lost 4, with 21 bases in between. The CDR3 runs to 17 residues. Looked up from germline, CDR1 is MDHEN and CDR2 is SYDVKM. The CDR3 coding sequence is TGTGCCAGCAGCCAGCGACCCACCGGGACCCATAATGAAAAACTGTTTTTT. Translation gives CASSQRPTGTHNEKLFF. The whole variable domain, filled in from reference TRBV28 and TRBJ1-4, reads DVKVTQSSRYLVKRTGEKVFLECVQDMDHENMFWYRQDPGLGLRLIYFSYDVKMKEKGDIPEGYSVSREKKERFSLILESASTNQTSMYLCASSQRPTGTHNEKLFFGSGTQLSVL.

V and J are TRBV4-2 and TRBJ2-2; 10 bases are a match to TRBD1. Per germline, CDR1 LGHNA and CDR2 YNFKEQ. The CDR3 is made up of 16 amino acids. V shed 4 bases and J 0 bases; nucleotides not matched to a gene: 2. DNA for the CDR3: TGTGCCAGCAGCCTTGGACAGGGGGCGAACACCGGGGAGCTGTTTTTT. Translated, it gives CASSLGQGANTGELFF.

This chain connects TRBV7-5 to TRBJ2-7; the table gives TRBD1 as D, unverified against the DNA. TRBV7-5 is a pseudogene locus. The CDR3 sequence is 15 residues long. CDR3 DNA sequence: TGTGTCATTGGGGAAAACAGGGCTACGTTCTACGAGCAGTACTTC. Protein sequence: CVIGENRATFYEQYF.

The CDR3 sequence is CAISESGDTDGYTF. The DNA of the CDR3 is TGTGCCATCAGTGAGTCGGGGGACACTGATGGCTACACCTTC. The chain couples TRBV10-3 to TRBJ1-2, with a tentative D call TRBD1 (6 bases). The V end was cut by 0 bases, the J end by 6 bases, with 11 bases between. The CDR3 consists of 14 residues. Germline CDR1 ENHRY, CDR2 SYGVKD.

This sequence joins TRBV29-1 and TRBJ2-1; 12 nucleotides agree with TRBD2. The germline V gene encodes CDR1 SQVTM and CDR2 ANQGSEA. The CDR3 consists of 13 residues. V shed 0 bases, J shed 15 bases, and the junction held 6 bases outside the gene matches. CDR3 sequence (DNA): TGCAGCGTTGAAGATCTAGCGGGAGGGCCCTTGTTCTTC. Protein: CSVEDLAGGPLFF.

The rearrangement joins TRBV5-5 to TRBJ2-7; 11 nucleotides line up with TRBD1. The germline CDR1 and CDR2 sequences are SGHKS and YYEKEE (reference sequence). V dropped 4 bases and J dropped 6; count of bases not matched to a gene: 9. CDR3 length: 15 residues. The DNA for the CDR3 is TGTGCCAGCAGCCCTTGGACAGGGGGCTCCGCCGAGCAGTACTTC. Its protein product is CASSPWTGGSAEQYF.

The V gene is TRBV18, the J gene TRBJ2-7; a possible D gene is TRBD1 (5 bases). Germline V CDR1 and CDR2: KGHSH, LQKENI. Trimming took 0 bases from V and 3 from J, leaving 15 bases between them. This CDR3 has 16 amino acids. The CDR3 nucleotides are TGTGCCAGCTCACCACCGGTGACAGCATCCCACTACGAGCAGTACTTC. Translation gives CASSPPVTASHYEQYF.

Only a few counts were recorded for this clone. The genes are TRBV5-4 and TRBJ2-3, with D possibly being TRBD1 (5 bases). V was pared by 3 bases and J by 4 bases, with 12 bases between. This CDR3 comprises 14 residues. Germline CDR1 reads SGHNT; CDR2 reads YYREEE (reference sequence). In DNA, the CDR3 is TGTGCCAGCAGCTGGGGCTCCCCCGCAGATACGCAGTATTTT. Translating gives CASSWGSPADTQYF.

The chain is built from TRBV29-1 and TRBJ2-2, with D perhaps assigned TRBD1 or TRBD2 (5 bases each). Looked up from germline, CDR1 is SQVTM and CDR2 is ANQGSEA. Trimming pared 7 bases from V and 5 bases from J, leaving 26 bases between. This CDR3 has 17 residues. The CDR3 spells CSGGLAPRIRTTGELFF. In nucleotides, the CDR3 is TGCAGCGGGGGGTTGGCTCCCCGGATACGTACTACCGGGGAGCTGTTTTTT.

Here the CDR3 DNA reads TGTGCCAGTTTGGACAGGGAAACTGAAGCTTTCTTT. Translation: CASLDRETEAFF. This chain uses TRBV19 with TRBJ1-1, with 8 positions matching TRBD1. CDR3 length equals 12 residues. Losses at the gene ends were 8 bases for V and 5 bases for J; bases not matched to a gene: 4. The V gene's germline CDR1 is LNHDA and CDR2 SQIVND (reference sequence).

This clone appeared a single time. V gene TRBV7-9 combines with J gene TRBJ2-3, with 8 bases matching TRBD2. Germline loops: CDR1 SEHNR, CDR2 FQNEAQ (reference sequence). Unmatched junction bases numbered 4, after V lost 5 bases and J lost 0 bases. The CDR3 runs 15 residues. In nucleotides, the CDR3 is TGTGCCAGCAGCCCTAGCGGGTCTAGCACAGATACGCAGTATTTT. The encoded protein is CASSPSGSSTDTQYF.

This chain connects TRBV29-1 to TRBJ1-1; D is possibly TRBD1 (5 bases). CDR3 length: 13 amino acids. V was shortened by 4 bases and J by 1 base, with 10 bases between the two germline ends. The germline CDR1 and CDR2 sequences are SQVTM and ANQGSEA. The CDR3 sequence: CSVGSGGNTEAFF. In nucleotides, the CDR3 is TGCAGCGTTGGCAGTGGGGGGAACACTGAAGCTTTCTTT.

This chain joins TRBV4-1 and TRBJ1-4; TRBD1 agrees at 7 bases. J lost 8 bases, V lost 3 bases, and 6 bases had no gene match. Per germline, CDR1 MGHRA and CDR2 YSYEKL. The CDR3 extends over 14 amino acids. The CDR3 DNA reads TGCGCCAGCAGCCACGGGACAGATGGGGAAAAACTGTTTTTT. This sequence encodes CASSHGTDGEKLFF.

This chain connects TRBV7-9 to TRBJ1-4; D not certain. The V gene lost 5 bases and the J gene lost 0 bases, with 7 bases spanning the gap. Germline V lookup: CDR1 SEHNR, CDR2 FQNEAQ (reference sequence). CDR3 length: 14 residues. The CDR3 sequence: CASSAIATNEKLFF. The CDR3 DNA follows: TGTGCCAGCAGCGCTATTGCAACTAATGAAAAACTGTTTTTT. Based on the CDR3 plus reference TRBV7-9 and TRBJ1-4, the full variable domain is DTGVSQNPRHKITKRGQNVTFRCDPISEHNRLYWYRQTLGQGPEFLTYFQNEAQLEKSRLLSDRFSAERPKGSFSTLEIQRTEQGDSAMYLCASSAIATNEKLFFGSGTQLSVL.

This clone was recorded only once. This chain links TRBV5-8 with TRBJ2-3, with 8 bases fitting TRBD1. Germline-derived CDR1 and CDR2 are SGHTS and YDEGEE. This CDR3 region has 17 residues. Germline trimming cut 4 bases from V and 3 bases from J; bases unmatched to any gene: 13. Here the CDR3 DNA reads TGTGCCAGCAGCCCCGGACAGACAGGGGCCCTAACAGATACGCAGTATTTT. Encoded protein: CASSPGQTGALTDTQYF.

This chain joins TRBV6-1 and TRBJ2-7; TRBD2 agrees at 7 bases. Trimming cost V 6 bases and J 3 bases; bases outside gene matches: 11. CDR1 and CDR2 from the germline V gene are MNHNS and SASEGT. The CDR3 sequence is 15 residues long. The CDR3 here is CASRWGGQNLYEQYF. In nucleotides, the CDR3 is TGTGCCAGCAGGTGGGGAGGGCAAAACCTCTACGAGCAGTACTTC.

The chain joins TRBV16 to TRBJ1-5, with 9 nucleotides matching TRBD1. Losses at the gene ends were 2 bases for V and 7 bases for J; bases not matched to a gene: 3. This CDR3 has 14 amino acids. CDR1 is KGHSY and CDR2 is FQNENV in the germline V gene. The CDR3 is CASSQGQGRQPQHF. In DNA form, the CDR3 reads TGTGCCAGCAGCCAAGGACAGGGGCGCCAGCCCCAGCATTTT.

Sample share makes this clone medium-sized. The genes are TRBV6-1 and TRBJ2-2; 11 nucleotides align to TRBD2. V lost 7 bases to trimming and J lost 6 bases; unmatched junction nucleotides: 4. This CDR3 is 14 amino acids long. Germline CDR1 is MNHNS and CDR2 is SASEGT. This CDR3 is CASMGTSGAGELFF. In nucleotides, the CDR3 is TGTGCCAGCATGGGGACTAGCGGAGCCGGGGAGCTGTTTTTT.

Regarding this clone: This sample also contains other DNA sequences that code for the same CDR3. The rearrangement uses TRBV4-1 and TRBJ2-2; the D is unclear. The CDR3 is 13 amino acids. Germline V gives CDR1 MGHRA, CDR2 YSYEKL. With 0 bases removed from V and 2 bases from J, the gap between germline ends came to 1 base. The CDR3 DNA is TGCGCCAGCAGCCAAGAAAACACCGGGGAGCTGTTTTTT. Encoded protein: CASSQENTGELFF.

This clone was seen repeatedly, ten times or more. The chain is built from TRBV21-1 and TRBJ2-7; the D call TRBD1 from the table was never checked on the DNA. TRBV21-1 is shown as a pseudogene. The CDR3 has 15 residues. CDR3 DNA sequence: TGTGCCAGCAGCAAAGACTTAACCAGGGTCCACGAGCAGTACGTC. This translates into CASSKDLTRVHEQYV.